This is a list of T cell receptor beta chains from one sample in a study of blood T cell repertoires in COVID-19. The assay was immunoSEQ multiplex PCR, and TCRdb's table has in-frame clones only and misses some. This table has approximately 50,000 clones, more than 80% appearing once. Sequencing was carried out using peripheral blood. Receptors originate from a man aged 60 to 75 with acute or convalescent COVID-19. Each CDR3 is given with its conserved first and last residue. The order of the fields is D gene, V gene, clone size, J gene, CDR3 DNA, CDR3 protein. The D gene is left open where the match is weak. For some rows the clone size is stated as once, few or many, or as a class when expanded; others skip it.

D: NA
V: TRBV10-3
size: NA
J: TRBJ2-7
DNA: TGTGCCATCAGTGAGAGGGGCGACGAGCAGTACTTC
CDR3: CAISERGDEQYF

D: NA
V: TRBV28
size: NA
J: TRBJ1-2
DNA: TGTGCCAGCAGTTTACTCGGCCAGGCTTCGGGCTACACCTTC
CDR3: CASSLLGQASGYTF

D: NA
V: TRBV9
size: NA
J: TRBJ1-2
DNA: TGTGCCAGCAGCGGAGGAGTACCCGGGCAGGAGGGTAACTATGGCTACACCTTC
CDR3: CASSGGVPGQEGNYGYTF

D: NA
V: TRBV28
size: NA
J: TRBJ1-2
DNA: TGTGCCAGCAGTCTTCAGGACTATGGCTACACCTTC
CDR3: CASSLQDYGYTF

D: TRBD1
V: TRBV7-2
size: NA
J: TRBJ2-5
DNA: TGTGCCAGCAGCTTAATGGCCCCTGGGACAGGGGAAGAGACCCAGTACTTC
CDR3: CASSLMAPGTGEETQYF

D: TRBD1
V: TRBV28
size: NA
J: TRBJ1-2
DNA: TGTGCCAGCACGGGACAGGGGCTGGGGTACACCTTC
CDR3: CASTGQGLGYTF

D: TRBD2
V: TRBV29-1
size: NA
J: TRBJ2-7
DNA: TGCAGCGCAAGGGGACTAGCGGGAGGATCACAGTTCGACGAGCAGTACTTC
CDR3: CSARGLAGGSQFDEQYF

D: TRBD2
V: TRBV5-6
size: few
J: TRBJ2-5
DNA: TGTGCCAGCAGCACCGGACTAGCGGTGGAAGAGACCCAGTACTTC
CDR3: CASSTGLAVEETQYF

D: NA
V: TRBV21-1
size: NA
J: TRBJ1-1
DNA: TGTGCCAGCAGCAAATTGGGGGGGAAACAGGGAACGAGGAACACTGAAGCTTTCTTT
CDR3: CASSKLGGKQGTRNTEAFF

D: NA
V: TRBV5-8
size: few
J: TRBJ2-1
DNA: TGTGCCAGCAGCTTGCACTGGCTGGAGGCGCAGTTCTTC
CDR3: CASSLHWLEAQFF

D: NA
V: TRBV28
size: NA
J: TRBJ2-7
DNA: TGTGCCAGCAGTTACCGTGAGGGCTACGAGCAGTACTTC
CDR3: CASSYREGYEQYF

D: NA
V: TRBV3-1/TRBV3-2
size: NA
J: TRBJ2-5
DNA: TGTGCCAGCAGCCAAGGGGTCGGGGGGACCCAGTACTTC
CDR3: CASSQGVGGTQYF

D: TRBD2
V: TRBV7-2
size: NA
J: TRBJ2-2
DNA: TGTGCCAGCAGCTTAAACTTAGCGGGCTTTGGGGAGCTGTTTTTT
CDR3: CASSLNLAGFGELFF

D: TRBD2
V: TRBV2
size: NA
J: TRBJ2-1
DNA: TGTGCCAGCAGTGAAAATAGACTAGCAGTCACCGAGCAGTTCTTC
CDR3: CASSENRLAVTEQFF

D: NA
V: TRBV7-8
size: NA
J: TRBJ1-2
DNA: TGTGCCAGCAGCTTAGGGGGCTCGGTCGGCTACACCTTC
CDR3: CASSLGGSVGYTF

D: TRBD2
V: TRBV6-5
size: NA
J: TRBJ2-3
DNA: TGTGCCAGCACGGGGCAGCGGGGGTACACAGATACGCAGTATTTT
CDR3: CASTGQRGYTDTQYF

D: NA
V: TRBV19
size: once
J: TRBJ2-1
DNA: TGTGCCAGTAGTACGAAACGAGGCCCAACCTACAATGAGCAGTTCTTC
CDR3: CASSTKRGPTYNEQFF

D: TRBD1
V: TRBV4-1
size: few
J: TRBJ2-7
DNA: TGCGCCAGCAGCCAAGATGCGGGACAGGGGGCGAGGGAGCAGTACTTC
CDR3: CASSQDAGQGAREQYF

D: TRBD2
V: TRBV6-5
size: NA
J: TRBJ2-5
DNA: TGTGCCAGCAGTTACCCTCTTGGGACTACCGAGACCCAGTACTTC
CDR3: CASSYPLGTTETQYF

D: TRBD1
V: TRBV28
size: NA
J: TRBJ2-1
DNA: TGTGCCAGCACGTCAGGGGGAAACCTTTTATCCTACAATGAGCAGTTCTTC
CDR3: CASTSGGNLLSYNEQFF

D: NA
V: TRBV27
size: NA
J: TRBJ2-7
DNA: TGTGCCAGCAGTTCTCTCCGGGACAACAAAGCCTACGAGCAGTACTTC
CDR3: CASSSLRDNKAYEQYF

D: NA
V: TRBV6-5
size: NA
J: TRBJ1-5
DNA: TGTGCCAGCACCGCCCGGGGGGAGTTGTATCAGCCCCAGCATTTT
CDR3: CASTARGELYQPQHF

D: TRBD1
V: TRBV10-3
size: NA
J: TRBJ2-7
DNA: TGTGCCATCAGCGGGACAGCTTATTCCTACGAGCAGTACTTC
CDR3: CAISGTAYSYEQYF

D: NA
V: TRBV7-6
size: NA
J: TRBJ1-5
DNA: TGTGCCAGCAGCTTAGGGGGGGGCAATCAGCCCCAGCATTTT
CDR3: CASSLGGGNQPQHF

D: NA
V: TRBV5-4
size: NA
J: TRBJ2-3
DNA: TGTGCCAGCAGCTTGGCCTTTTCTTCGAGCACAGATACGCAGTATTTT
CDR3: CASSLAFSSSTDTQYF

D: NA
V: TRBV12-2
size: NA
J: TRBJ2-6
DNA: TGTGCAAGTCGAACGCCGGGACAGGGGGTCTCTGGGGCCAACGTCCTGACTTTC
CDR3: CASRTPGQGVSGANVLTF

D: NA
V: TRBV28
size: NA
J: TRBJ2-1
DNA: TGTGCCAGCAGTCCCCTCAATGAGCAGTTCTTC
CDR3: CASSPLNEQFF

D: NA
V: TRBV7-8
size: NA
J: TRBJ2-1
DNA: TGTGCCAGCAGCCCCAACTTTCTGAATGAGCAGTTCTTC
CDR3: CASSPNFLNEQFF

D: TRBD1
V: TRBV5-1
size: NA
J: TRBJ1-1
DNA: TGCGCCAGCAGCGAAGGGACAGGGTGGGACACTGAAGCTTTCTTT
CDR3: CASSEGTGWDTEAFF

D: TRBD2
V: TRBV5-1
size: NA
J: TRBJ2-1
DNA: TGCGCCAGCAGCGCTCTAGCGGGGTCCTACAATGAGCAGTTCTTC
CDR3: CASSALAGSYNEQFF

D: TRBD2
V: TRBV7-9
size: NA
J: TRBJ2-1
DNA: TGTGCCAGCAGCTCCCAAAGGACTAGCGGGTACAATGAGCAGTTCTTC
CDR3: CASSSQRTSGYNEQFF

D: NA
V: TRBV3-1/TRBV3-2
size: once
J: TRBJ2-3
DNA: TGTGCCAGCAGCCAAGATCGGGTTAGGGGCACGCAGTATTTT
CDR3: CASSQDRVRGTQYF

D: NA
V: TRBV19
size: NA
J: TRBJ1-2
DNA: TGTGCCAGTAGTGCCGCCATCCGGGGGGCAATTTTTGGCTACACCTTC
CDR3: CASSAAIRGAIFGYTF

D: TRBD2
V: TRBV11-2
size: NA
J: TRBJ2-7
DNA: TGTGCCAGCCTACTTGCGGGAGGTTTTGAGCAGTACTTC
CDR3: CASLLAGGFEQYF

D: TRBD1
V: TRBV19
size: NA
J: TRBJ2-2
DNA: TGTGCCAGTAACACGCCGGGACAGGGGACGTCAGGGGAGCTGTTTTTT
CDR3: CASNTPGQGTSGELFF

D: NA
V: TRBV5-1
size: NA
J: TRBJ2-1
DNA: TGCGCCAGCAGCTTGACCTCAGGGGTGGTCTACAATGAGCAGTTCTTC
CDR3: CASSLTSGVVYNEQFF